A selection of T cell receptor beta chains follows, all from one sample in a study of T cell repertoires in aging, cancer and after chemotherapy. TCRdb called the multiplex PCR reads again in MiXCR, with one record for every CDR3 protein. In the table there are more than 650 distinct CDR3 sequences, roughly 25% of which are singletons. Sequencing input: blood. The receptor set was obtained from a human donor with a solid tumor. Each CDR3 is given with its conserved first and last residue. The order of the fields is CDR3 length, D gene, J gene, V gene, clone size, CDR3 protein, CDR3 DNA. A D gene is named only where the DNA matches it firmly. Only some rows state a clone size, as once, few, many or a class for expanded clones.

length: 14; D: -; J: TRBJ1-1; V: TRBV7-6; size: medium-sized; CDR3: CASSAEGQLDEAFF; DNA: TGTGCCAGCAGCGCGGAAGGACAGTTAGACGAAGCTTTCTTT
length: 16; D: -; J: TRBJ1-3; V: TRBV28; size: -; CDR3: CASRPGTPISGNTIYF; DNA: TGTGCCAGCAGGCCGGGGACACCAATCTCTGGAAACACCATATATTTT
length: 14; D: -; J: TRBJ2-7; V: TRBV7-6; size: large; CDR3: CASSLEGAMDEQYF; DNA: TGTGCCAGCAGCTTGGAGGGGGCGATGGACGAGCAGTACTTC
length: 13; D: -; J: TRBJ2-1; V: TRBV5-6; size: medium-sized; CDR3: CASSLKGTGEQFF; DNA: TGTGCCAGCAGCCTGAAGGGTACGGGTGAGCAGTTCTTC
length: 16; D: TRBD2; J: TRBJ2-3; V: TRBV6-5; size: -; CDR3: CASSELTSGVTDTQYF; DNA: TGCGCCAGCAGTGAGTTGACTAGCGGGGTTACCGATACGCAGTATTTT
length: 14; D: TRBD1; J: TRBJ2-7; V: TRBV6-5; size: -; CDR3: CASSEHGTGREQYF; DNA: TGTGCCAGCAGTGAGCACGGGACAGGGCGCGAGCAGTACTTC
length: 9; D: -; J: TRBJ2-1; V: TRBV29-1; size: hyperexpanded; CDR3: CSVEQGEFF; DNA: TGCAGCGTTGAACAGGGCGAGTTCTTC
length: 14; D: -; J: TRBJ2-3; V: TRBV5-6; size: medium-sized; CDR3: CATYRDSGTDTQYF; DNA: TGTGCCACATATAGGGACTCTGGCACAGATACGCAGTATTTT
length: 16; D: TRBD1; J: TRBJ2-7; V: TRBV12-3/TRBV12-4; size: large; CDR3: CASSSPTGELGTEQYF; DNA: TGTGCCAGCAGTTCCCCGACAGGGGAGTTGGGTACCGAGCAGTACTTC
length: 18; D: -; J: TRBJ2-6; V: TRBV29-1; size: -; CDR3: CSVEIRFRGTSKANVLTF; DNA: TGCAGCGTTGAAATTCGATTTCGGGGAACCTCTAAGGCCAACGTCCTGACTTTC
length: 18; D: -; J: TRBJ2-1; V: TRBV6-4; size: few; CDR3: CASSRSSADSSSYNEQFF; DNA: TGTGCCAGCAGTAGATCTAGCGCCGACTCGAGCTCCTACAATGAGCAGTTCTTC
length: 13; D: -; J: TRBJ1-3; V: TRBV19; size: large; CDR3: CASRGDVSDTIYF; DNA: TGTGCCAGTAGGGGGGACGTAAGTGACACCATATATTTT
length: 16; D: TRBD1; J: TRBJ2-7; V: TRBV20-1; size: -; CDR3: CSAPSNPGQEPYEQYF; DNA: TGCAGTGCTCCCTCCAATCCGGGACAGGAGCCCTACGAGCAGTACTTC
length: 20; D: -; J: TRBJ2-7; V: TRBV12-3/TRBV12-4; size: medium-sized; CDR3: CASSSRTGLPSGRSSYEQYF; DNA: TGTGCCAGCAGTTCCAGGACAGGTCTTCCTAGCGGTCGAAGCTCCTACGAGCAGTACTTC
length: 14; D: -; J: TRBJ2-1; V: TRBV19; size: large; CDR3: CASAYTILLNEQFF; DNA: TGTGCCAGTGCCTATACCATACTCCTCAATGAGCAGTTCTTC
length: 15; D: -; J: TRBJ1-2; V: TRBV5-4; size: -; CDR3: CASSSPGTGEGGYTF; DNA: TGTGCCAGCAGCTCCCCCGGGACTGGAGAGGGTGGCTACACCTTC
length: 17; D: -; J: TRBJ1-3; V: TRBV13; size: hyperexpanded; CDR3: CASSLGLFMGPGNTIYF; DNA: TGTGCCAGCAGCTTAGGCCTTTTTATGGGGCCTGGAAACACCATATATTTT
length: 14; D: -; J: TRBJ2-7; V: TRBV6-9; size: -; CDR3: CASSDWGGPNEQYF; DNA: TGCGCCAGCAGTGACTGGGGGGGCCCGAACGAGCAGTACTTC
length: 12; D: -; J: TRBJ2-7; V: TRBV12-3/TRBV12-4; size: medium-sized; CDR3: CASSNGGYEQYF; DNA: TGTGCCAGCAGCAATGGAGGGTACGAGCAGTACTTC
length: 9; D: -; J: TRBJ1-2; V: TRBV29-1; size: large; CDR3: CSVGLPRTF; DNA: TGCAGCGTTGGACTGCCTAGGACCTTC
length: 14; D: TRBD2; J: TRBJ2-1; V: TRBV6-5; size: medium-sized; CDR3: CASSNLAAYNEQFF; DNA: TGTGCCAGCAGTAACCTAGCGGCCTACAATGAGCAGTTCTTC
length: 13; D: -; J: TRBJ1-5; V: TRBV15; size: medium-sized; CDR3: CATSRDRMQPQHF; DNA: TGTGCCACCAGCAGAGATCGAATGCAGCCCCAGCATTTT
length: 16; D: TRBD1; J: TRBJ2-1; V: TRBV12-3/TRBV12-4; size: -; CDR3: CASSLDGTGSYNEQFF; DNA: TGTGCCAGCAGCTTAGACGGGACAGGGAGTTACAATGAGCAGTTCTTC
length: 14; D: -; J: TRBJ1-1; V: TRBV27; size: few; CDR3: CASSLLSSGSEAFF; DNA: TGTGCCAGCAGTTTATTATCCTCGGGATCTGAAGCTTTCTTT
length: 13; D: -; J: TRBJ1-2; V: TRBV15; size: large; CDR3: CATSRGGNYGYTF; DNA: TGTGCCACCAGCAGAGGCGGTAACTATGGCTACACCTTC
length: 11; D: -; J: TRBJ1-1; V: TRBV29-1; size: large; CDR3: CSVRGDTEAFF; DNA: TGCAGCGTTCGGGGGGACACTGAAGCTTTCTTT
length: 13; D: -; J: TRBJ2-7; V: TRBV6-2/TRBV6-3; size: medium-sized; CDR3: CASSLSLRRGRYF; DNA: TGTGCCAGCAGTTTATCCCTGAGGAGGGGACGGTACTTC
length: 15; D: TRBD1; J: TRBJ2-5; V: TRBV6-5; size: medium-sized; CDR3: CASSYYQGVGETQYF; DNA: TGTGCCAGCAGTTACTACCAGGGGGTAGGAGAGACCCAGTACTTC
length: 11; D: -; J: TRBJ2-1; V: TRBV10-3; size: medium-sized; CDR3: CAIRIKENEFF; DNA: TGTGCCATCAGGATAAAGGAGAATGAGTTCTTC
length: 13; D: -; J: TRBJ1-3; V: TRBV20-1; size: -; CDR3: CSAQGETENTIYF; DNA: TGCAGTGCTCAGGGTGAGACTGAAAACACCATATATTTT
length: 13; D: TRBD1; J: TRBJ2-1; V: TRBV6-5; size: -; CDR3: CVSSRQGANEQFF; DNA: TGTGTTAGCAGCCGACAGGGGGCTAATGAGCAGTTCTTC